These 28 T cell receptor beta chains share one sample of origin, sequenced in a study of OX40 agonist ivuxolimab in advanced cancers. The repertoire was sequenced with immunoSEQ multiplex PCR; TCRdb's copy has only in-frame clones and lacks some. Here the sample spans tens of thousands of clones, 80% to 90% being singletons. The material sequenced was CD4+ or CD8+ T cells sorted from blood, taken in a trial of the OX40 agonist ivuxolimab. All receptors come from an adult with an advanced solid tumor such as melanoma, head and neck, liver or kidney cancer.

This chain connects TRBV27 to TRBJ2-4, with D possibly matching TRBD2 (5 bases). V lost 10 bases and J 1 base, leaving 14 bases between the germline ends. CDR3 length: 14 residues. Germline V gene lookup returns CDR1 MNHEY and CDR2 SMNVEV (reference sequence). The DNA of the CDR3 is TGTGCCACCAAAGAACCGGGGGCCAAAAACATTCAGTACTTC. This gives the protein CATKEPGAKNIQYF.

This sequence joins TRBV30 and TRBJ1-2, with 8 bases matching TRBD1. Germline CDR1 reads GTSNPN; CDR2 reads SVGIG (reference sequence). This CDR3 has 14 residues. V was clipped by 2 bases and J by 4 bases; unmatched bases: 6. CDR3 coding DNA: TGTGCCTGGAGTCGGACAGGGAATTTCTATGGCTACACCTTC. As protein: CAWSRTGNFYGYTF.

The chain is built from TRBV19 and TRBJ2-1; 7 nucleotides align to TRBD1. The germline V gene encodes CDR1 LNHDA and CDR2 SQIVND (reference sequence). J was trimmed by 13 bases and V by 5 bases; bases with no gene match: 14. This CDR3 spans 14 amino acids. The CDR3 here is CASSPPGTVFLQFF. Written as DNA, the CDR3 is TGTGCCAGTAGTCCGCCCGGGACAGTGTTTTTACAGTTCTTC. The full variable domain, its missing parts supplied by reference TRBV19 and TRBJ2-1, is DGGITQSPKYLFRKEGQNVTLSCEQNLNHDAMYWYRQDPGQGLRLIYYSQIVNDFQKGDIAEGYSVSREKKESFPLTVTSAQKNPTAFYLCASSPPGTVFLQFFGPGTRLTVL.

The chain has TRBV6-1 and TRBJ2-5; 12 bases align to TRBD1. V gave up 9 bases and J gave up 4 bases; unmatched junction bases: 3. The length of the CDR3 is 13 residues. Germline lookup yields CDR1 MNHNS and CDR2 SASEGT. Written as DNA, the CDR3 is TGTGCCAGGGGGGACAGGGGGCTAGAGACCCAGTACTTC. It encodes CARGDRGLETQYF.

The CDR3 region is CAISDRGHEKLFF. In DNA, the CDR3 is TGTGCCATCAGTGACAGGGGGCATGAAAAACTGTTTTTT. The rearrangement links TRBV10-3 to TRBJ1-4; 8 nucleotides align to TRBD1. Trimming took 3 bases from V and 6 from J; bases not matched to a gene: 0. Germline values: CDR1 ENHRY, CDR2 SYGVKD. CDR3 length equals 13 residues.

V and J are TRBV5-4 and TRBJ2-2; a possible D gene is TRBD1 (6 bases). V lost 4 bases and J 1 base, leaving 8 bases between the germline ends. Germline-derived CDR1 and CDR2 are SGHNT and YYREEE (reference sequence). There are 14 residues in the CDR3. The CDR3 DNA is TGTGCCAGCAGCACGGGACAGAACACCGGGGAGCTGTTTTTT. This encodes CASSTGQNTGELFF.

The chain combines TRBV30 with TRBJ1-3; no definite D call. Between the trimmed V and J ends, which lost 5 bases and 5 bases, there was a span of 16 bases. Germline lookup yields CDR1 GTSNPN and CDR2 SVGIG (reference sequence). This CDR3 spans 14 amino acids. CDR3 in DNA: TGTGCCTGGGTCCCCCTTGGGCCGCGAAACACCATATATTTT. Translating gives CAWVPLGPRNTIYF.

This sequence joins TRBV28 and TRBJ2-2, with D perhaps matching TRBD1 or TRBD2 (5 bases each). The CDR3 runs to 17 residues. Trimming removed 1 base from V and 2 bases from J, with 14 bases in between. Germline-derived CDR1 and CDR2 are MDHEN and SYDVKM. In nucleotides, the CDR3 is TGTGCCAGCAGTTTATACCCCTTGAGGGGTAACACCGGGGAGCTGTTTTTT. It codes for CASSLYPLRGNTGELFF. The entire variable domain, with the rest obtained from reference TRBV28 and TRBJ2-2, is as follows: DVKVTQSSRYLVKRTGEKVFLECVQDMDHENMFWYRQDPGLGLRLIYFSYDVKMKEKGDIPEGYSVSREKKERFSLILESASTNQTSMYLCASSLYPLRGNTGELFFGEGSRLTVL.

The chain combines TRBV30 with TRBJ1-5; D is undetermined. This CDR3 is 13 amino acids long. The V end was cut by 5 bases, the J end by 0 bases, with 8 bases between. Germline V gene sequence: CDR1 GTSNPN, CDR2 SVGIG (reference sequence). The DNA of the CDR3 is TGTGCCTGGTGTGCGGGTAGCAATCAGCCCCAGCATTTT. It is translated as CAWCAGSNQPQHF.

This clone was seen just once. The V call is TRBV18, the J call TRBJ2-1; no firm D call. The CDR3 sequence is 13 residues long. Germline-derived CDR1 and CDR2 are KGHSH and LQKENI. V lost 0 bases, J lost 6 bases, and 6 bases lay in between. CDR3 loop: CASSPPMGNEQFF. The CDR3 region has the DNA TGTGCCAGCTCACCACCGATGGGCAATGAGCAGTTCTTC.

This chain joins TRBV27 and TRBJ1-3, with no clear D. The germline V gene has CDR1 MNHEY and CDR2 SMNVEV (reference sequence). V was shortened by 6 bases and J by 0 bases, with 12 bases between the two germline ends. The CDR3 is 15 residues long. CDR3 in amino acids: CASRPRPSSGNTIYF. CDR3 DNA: TGTGCCAGCAGGCCCAGGCCAAGCTCTGGAAACACCATATATTTT.

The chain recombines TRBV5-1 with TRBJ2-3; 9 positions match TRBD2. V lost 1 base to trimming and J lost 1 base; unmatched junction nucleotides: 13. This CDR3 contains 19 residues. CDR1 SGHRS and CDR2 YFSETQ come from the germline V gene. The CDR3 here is CASSLSLAGPPSGTDTQYF. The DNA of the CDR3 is TGCGCCAGCAGCTTGTCTCTAGCGGGACCCCCCTCGGGCACAGATACGCAGTATTTT.

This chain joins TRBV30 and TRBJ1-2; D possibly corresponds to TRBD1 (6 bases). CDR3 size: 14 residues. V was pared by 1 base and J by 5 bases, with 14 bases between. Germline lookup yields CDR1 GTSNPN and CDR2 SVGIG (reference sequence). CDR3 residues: CAWSAQGRFYGYTF. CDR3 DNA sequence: TGTGCCTGGAGTGCGCAGGGGCGCTTTTATGGCTACACCTTC. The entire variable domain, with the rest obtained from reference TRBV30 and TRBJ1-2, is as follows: SQTIHQWPATLVQPVGSPLSLECTVEGTSNPNLYWYRQAAGRGLQLLFYSVGIGQISSEVPQNLSASRPQDRQFILSSKKLLLSDSGFYLCAWSAQGRFYGYTFGSGTRLTVV.

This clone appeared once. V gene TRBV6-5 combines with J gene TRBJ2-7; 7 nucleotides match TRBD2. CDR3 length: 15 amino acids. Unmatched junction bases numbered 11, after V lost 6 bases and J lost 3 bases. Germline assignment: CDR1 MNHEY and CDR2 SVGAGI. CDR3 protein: CASRRAGVPNYEQYF. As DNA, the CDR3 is TGTGCCAGCAGGCGGGCGGGAGTCCCCAACTACGAGCAGTACTTC.

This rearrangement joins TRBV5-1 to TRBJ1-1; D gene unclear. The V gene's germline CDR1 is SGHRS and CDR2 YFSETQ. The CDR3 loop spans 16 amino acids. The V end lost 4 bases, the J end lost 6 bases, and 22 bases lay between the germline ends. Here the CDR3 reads CASSPRPEGIWAEAFF. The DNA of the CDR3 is TGCGCCAGCAGCCCACGCCCGGAAGGTATTTGGGCTGAAGCTTTCTTT.

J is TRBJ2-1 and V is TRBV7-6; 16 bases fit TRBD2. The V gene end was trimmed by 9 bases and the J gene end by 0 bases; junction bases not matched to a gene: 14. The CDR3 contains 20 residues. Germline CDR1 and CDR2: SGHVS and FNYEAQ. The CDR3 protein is CASGGDLGLAGGSSYNEQFF. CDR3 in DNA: TGTGCCAGTGGGGGAGATTTGGGACTAGCGGGAGGGAGCTCCTACAATGAGCAGTTCTTC. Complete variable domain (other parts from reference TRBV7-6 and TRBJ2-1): GAGVSQSPRYKVTKRGQDVALRCDPISGHVSLYWYRQALGQGPEFLTYFNYEAQQDKSGLPNDRFSAERPEGSISTLTIQRTEQRDSAMYRCASGGDLGLAGGSSYNEQFFGPGTRLTVL.

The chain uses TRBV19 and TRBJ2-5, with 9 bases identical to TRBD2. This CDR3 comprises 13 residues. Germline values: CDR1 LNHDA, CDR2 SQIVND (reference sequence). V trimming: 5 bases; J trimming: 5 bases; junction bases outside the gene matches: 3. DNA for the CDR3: TGTGCCAGTAGTTATAGCGGGAGTGAGACCCAGTACTTC. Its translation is CASSYSGSETQYF.

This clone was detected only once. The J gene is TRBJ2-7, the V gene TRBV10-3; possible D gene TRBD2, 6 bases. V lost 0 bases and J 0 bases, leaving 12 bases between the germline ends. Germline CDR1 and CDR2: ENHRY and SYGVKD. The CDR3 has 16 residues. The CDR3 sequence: CAISESTGDSSYEQYF. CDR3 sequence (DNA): TGTGCCATCAGTGAGTCGACGGGAGATAGCTCCTACGAGCAGTACTTC.

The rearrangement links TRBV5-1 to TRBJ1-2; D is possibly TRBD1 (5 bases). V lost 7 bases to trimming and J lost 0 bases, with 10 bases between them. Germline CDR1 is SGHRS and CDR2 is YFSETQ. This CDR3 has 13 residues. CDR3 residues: CASRDPANYGYTF. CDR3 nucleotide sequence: TGCGCCAGCCGGGACCCAGCTAACTATGGCTACACCTTC. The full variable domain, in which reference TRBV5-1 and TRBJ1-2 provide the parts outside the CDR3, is KAGVTQTPRYLIKTRGQQVTLSCSPISGHRSVSWYQQTPGQGLQFLFEYFSETQRNKGNFPGRFSGRQFSNSRSEMNVSTLELGDSALYLCASRDPANYGYTFGSGTRLTVV.

CDR3 loop: CASSLFGENQPQHF. In DNA form, the CDR3 reads TGTGCCAGCAGTTTATTCGGTGAAAATCAGCCCCAGCATTTT. V is TRBV27 and J is TRBJ1-5; no definite D call. Germline V gene lookup returns CDR1 MNHEY and CDR2 SMNVEV (reference sequence). V lost 1 base to trimming and J lost 4 bases, with 8 bases between them. There are 14 residues in the CDR3.

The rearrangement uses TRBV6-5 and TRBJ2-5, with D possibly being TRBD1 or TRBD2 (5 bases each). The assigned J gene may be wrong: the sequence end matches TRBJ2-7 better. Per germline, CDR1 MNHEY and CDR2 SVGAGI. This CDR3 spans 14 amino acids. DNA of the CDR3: TGTGCCAGCAGCCGGACGGGGCCCCTCTACGAGCAGTACTTC. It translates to CASSRTGPLYEQYF.

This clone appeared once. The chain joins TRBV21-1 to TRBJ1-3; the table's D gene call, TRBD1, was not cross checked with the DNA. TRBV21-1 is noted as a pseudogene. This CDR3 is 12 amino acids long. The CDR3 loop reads CASSARVHTIYF. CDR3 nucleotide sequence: TGTGCCAGCAGCGCCAGGGTGCACACCATATATTTT.

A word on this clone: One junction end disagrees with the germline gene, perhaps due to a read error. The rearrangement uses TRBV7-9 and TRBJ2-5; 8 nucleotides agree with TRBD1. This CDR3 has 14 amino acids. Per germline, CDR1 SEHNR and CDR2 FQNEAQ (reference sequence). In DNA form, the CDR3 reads TGTGCCACCGAACTCACACGTCTTAGCAGGGGGCTGGACTTC. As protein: CATELTRLSRGLDF.

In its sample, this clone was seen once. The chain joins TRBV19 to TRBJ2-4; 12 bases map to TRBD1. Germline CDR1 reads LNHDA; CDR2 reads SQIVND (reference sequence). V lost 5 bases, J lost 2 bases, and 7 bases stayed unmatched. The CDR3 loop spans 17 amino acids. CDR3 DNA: TGTGCCAGTAGTCCCGGGACAGGGGGCACGTCCAAAAACATTCAGTACTTC. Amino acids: CASSPGTGGTSKNIQYF. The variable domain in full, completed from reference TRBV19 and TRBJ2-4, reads DGGITQSPKYLFRKEGQNVTLSCEQNLNHDAMYWYRQDPGQGLRLIYYSQIVNDFQKGDIAEGYSVSREKKESFPLTVTSAQKNPTAFYLCASSPGTGGTSKNIQYFGAGTRLSVL.

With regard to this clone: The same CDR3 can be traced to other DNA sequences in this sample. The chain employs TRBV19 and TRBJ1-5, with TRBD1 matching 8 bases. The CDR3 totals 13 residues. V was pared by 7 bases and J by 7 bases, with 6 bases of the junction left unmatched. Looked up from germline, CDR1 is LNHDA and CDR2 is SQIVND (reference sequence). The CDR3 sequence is CASTDRGGQPQHF. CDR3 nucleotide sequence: TGTGCCAGTACTGACAGGGGCGGGCAGCCCCAGCATTTT. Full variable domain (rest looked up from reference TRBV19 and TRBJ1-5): DGGITQSPKYLFRKEGQNVTLSCEQNLNHDAMYWYRQDPGQGLRLIYYSQIVNDFQKGDIAEGYSVSREKKESFPLTVTSAQKNPTAFYLCASTDRGGQPQHFGDGTRLSIL.

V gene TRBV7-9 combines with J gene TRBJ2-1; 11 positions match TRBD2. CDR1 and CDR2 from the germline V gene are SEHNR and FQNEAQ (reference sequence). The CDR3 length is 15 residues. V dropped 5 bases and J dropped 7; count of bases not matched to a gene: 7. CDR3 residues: CASSPPGLAANEQFF. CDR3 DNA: TGTGCCAGCAGCCCGCCGGGACTAGCGGCTAATGAGCAGTTCTTC.

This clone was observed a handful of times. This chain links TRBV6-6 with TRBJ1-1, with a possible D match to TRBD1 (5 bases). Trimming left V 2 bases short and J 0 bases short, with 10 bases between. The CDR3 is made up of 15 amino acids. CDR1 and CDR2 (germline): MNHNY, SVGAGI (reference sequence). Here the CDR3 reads CASSYAGALNTEAFF. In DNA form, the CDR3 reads TGTGCCAGCAGTTACGCTGGGGCCTTGAACACTGAAGCTTTCTTT.

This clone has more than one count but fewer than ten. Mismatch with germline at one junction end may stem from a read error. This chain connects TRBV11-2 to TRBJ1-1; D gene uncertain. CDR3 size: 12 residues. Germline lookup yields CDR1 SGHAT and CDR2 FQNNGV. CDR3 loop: CASRPRREEAFF. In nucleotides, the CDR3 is TGTGCCAGCCGCCCGAGGAGGGAAGAAGCGTTCTTT.